Below, 26 T cell receptor beta chains from the same sample are listed, as sequenced in a study of shared clonotypes between healthy human individuals. CD8 cells regarded as naive lacked CD45RO, were positively chosen for CCR7, and omitted terminally differentiated effector memory CD45RA+ cells. The assay was immunoSEQ multiplex PCR, and TCRdb's table has in-frame clones only and misses some. The sample shows about 820,000 clones, nearly 95% of them seen only once. Sequences were obtained from naive CD8+ T cells sorted from blood. Receptors originate from a young man in good health.

The sample holds one count of this clone. This rearrangement joins TRBV11-2 to TRBJ2-2, with D unresolved. Germline values: CDR1 SGHAT, CDR2 FQNNGV. There are 15 residues in the CDR3. V lost 5 bases to trimming and J lost 3 bases, with 13 bases between them. In nucleotides, the CDR3 is TGTGCCAGCAGCCCTCGTTACGGAGACACCGGGGAGCTGTTTTTT. This codes for CASSPRYGDTGELFF.

V gene TRBV14 combines with J gene TRBJ2-7; possible D gene TRBD2, 6 bases. This CDR3 is built from 16 residues. Germline lookup yields CDR1 SGHDN and CDR2 FVKESK. The V end lost 0 bases, the J end lost 1 base, and 13 bases lay between the germline ends. In DNA, the CDR3 is TGTGCCAGCAGCCAAGATCCAGGACTATCTTCCTACGAGCAGTACTTC. It translates to CASSQDPGLSSYEQYF.

In nucleotides, the CDR3 is TGTGCCAGCAGTTCAGAGACTAGCGGGCTTGGTGAGCAGTTCTTC. It is translated as CASSSETSGLGEQFF. The chain is built from TRBV27 and TRBJ2-1; 10 bases align to TRBD2. V was pared by 4 bases and J by 9 bases, with 9 bases of the junction left unmatched. This CDR3 has 15 amino acids. Per the germline V gene, CDR1 is MNHEY and CDR2 is SMNVEV (reference sequence).

The gene calls are TRBV28 and TRBJ2-7, with D possibly being TRBD1 (6 bases). Germline assignment: CDR1 MDHEN and CDR2 SYDVKM. The CDR3 sequence is 13 residues long. Trimming stripped 7 bases from V and 3 bases from J, with 13 bases between. This CDR3 reads CASNPRTVYEQYF. The CDR3 DNA sequence: TGTGCCAGCAATCCGCGGACAGTCTACGAGCAGTACTTC.

The chain recombines TRBV20-1 with TRBJ2-2; the D is unclear. V was cut by 3 bases and J by 7 bases, with 6 bases left in between. CDR3 length: 11 residues. Germline V gene sequence: CDR1 DFQATT, CDR2 SNEGSKA (reference sequence). CDR3 coding DNA: TGCAGTGCTAGTCTGCGCGGGGAGCTGTTTTTT. Protein product: CSASLRGELFF.

The chain uses TRBV19 and TRBJ2-7, with 7 bases aligning to TRBD1. Germline V gene data show CDR1 as LNHDA and CDR2 as SQIVND (reference sequence). The CDR3 has 14 amino acids. Trimming took 3 bases from V and 2 from J; bases not matched to a gene: 4. The CDR3 here is CASSMAGTAYEQYF. The CDR3 nucleotides read TGTGCCAGTAGTATGGCCGGGACAGCCTACGAGCAGTACTTC.

The V call is TRBV27, the J call TRBJ2-7; weak D call: TRBD2 (6 bases). V shed 4 bases and J shed 1 base, with 14 bases lying between them. This CDR3 is built from 15 residues. Germline lookup yields CDR1 MNHEY and CDR2 SMNVEV (reference sequence). The CDR3 nucleotides read TGTGCCAGCAGTTGGGGCAACGGGAGTTCCTACGAGCAGTACTTC. Translation: CASSWGNGSSYEQYF.

The chain recombines TRBV6-6 with TRBJ2-1; D is perhaps TRBD2 (9 bases). Germline CDR1 MNHNY, CDR2 SVGAGI (reference sequence). CDR3 length: 15 amino acids. V was clipped by 6 bases and J by 4 bases, with 16 bases between them. CDR3 coding DNA: TGTGCCAGCAGATCTAGCGGGACAGGATACAATGAGCAGTTCTTC. As protein: CASRSSGTGYNEQFF.

In this sample, this clone turned up once. This chain connects TRBV2 to TRBJ2-5; TRBD1 matches at 8 bases. CDR1 and CDR2 (germline): SNHLY, FYNNEI. J was trimmed by 1 base and V by 7 bases; bases with no gene match: 11. This CDR3 is built from 16 residues. DNA for the CDR3: TGTGCCAGCAAAGGCACGACAGGGGAGTTCCAAGAGACCCAGTACTTC. Translating gives CASKGTTGEFQETQYF.

The V and J genes are TRBV29-1 and TRBJ2-1; 12 positions agree with TRBD2. The CDR3 runs to 13 residues. Germline CDR1 SQVTM, CDR2 ANQGSEA. V lost 4 bases, J lost 15 bases, and 10 bases stayed unmatched. CDR3 nucleotide sequence: TGCAGCGTTGGGCTAGCGGGAGGGCCCTCGTGGTTCTTC. It yields the protein CSVGLAGGPSWFF.

A remark on this clone: Different DNA sequences within this sample yield the same CDR3. The chain is built from TRBV11-2 and TRBJ2-7; no clear D. Germline-derived CDR1 and CDR2 are SGHAT and FQNNGV. The V gene lost 3 bases and the J gene lost 1 base, with 7 bases spanning the gap. The CDR3 is 13 amino acids. CDR3 coding DNA: TGTGCCAGCAGCTTTGGTGGGTCCTACGAGCAGTACTTC. This translates into CASSFGGSYEQYF.

With respect to this clone: Other DNA sequences of this sample code for an identical CDR3. The chain combines TRBV9 with TRBJ2-7; 8 bases agree with TRBD1. From germline, CDR1 is SGDLS and CDR2 YYNGEE. The V and J ends lost 0 bases and 2 bases, in that order; junction bases with no gene match: 1. CDR3 length: 14 amino acids. In DNA, the CDR3 is TGTGCCAGCAGCGTAGGGACAGGGCCCTACGAGCAGTACTTC. Translated: CASSVGTGPYEQYF.

The gene calls are TRBV7-6 and TRBJ2-7, with a tentative D call TRBD1 (5 bases). Germline CDR1 is SGHVS and CDR2 is FNYEAQ. The CDR3 is 14 amino acids. Trimming removed 7 bases from V and 5 bases from J, with 18 bases in between. CDR3 bases: TGTGCCAGCACCTCCTATGGAGACAGTAACGAGCAGTACTTC. This translates into CASTSYGDSNEQYF.

V and J are TRBV11-2 and TRBJ2-1, with D possibly TRBD1 on 6 matching bases. The V gene's germline CDR1 is SGHAT and CDR2 FQNNGV. V was clipped by 5 bases and J by 0 bases, with 17 bases between them. The CDR3 runs 17 residues. The CDR3 here is CASSILQGPSSYNEQFF. CDR3 DNA: TGTGCCAGCAGCATCTTACAGGGCCCTAGCTCCTACAATGAGCAGTTCTTC.

The chain uses TRBV7-9 and TRBJ2-1; 8 positions agree with TRBD1. Trimming at V came to 6 bases and at J to 12 bases, leaving 13 bases not matched to a gene. The CDR3 contains 14 residues. Germline V gene data show CDR1 as SEHNR and CDR2 as FQNEAQ (reference sequence). CDR3 sequence reads: CASRSGTGSQGQFF. CDR3 bases: TGTGCCAGCAGATCCGGGACAGGTAGCCAAGGGCAGTTCTTC.

This clone came up once. This chain joins TRBV7-9 and TRBJ2-3; 13 nucleotides agree with TRBD2. This CDR3 has 18 residues. Germline values: CDR1 SEHNR, CDR2 FQNEAQ (reference sequence). With 5 bases clipped from V and 2 bases from J, the junction kept 10 bases outside the gene matches. CDR3 region: CASSPTSGRNRHTDTQYF. As DNA, the CDR3 is TGTGCCAGCAGCCCGACTAGCGGGAGGAACAGACACACAGATACGCAGTATTTT.

The chain uses TRBV27 and TRBJ2-7, with TRBD2 identical over 8 bases. Germline V gives CDR1 MNHEY, CDR2 SMNVEV (reference sequence). V was pared by 4 bases and J by 4 bases, with 15 bases of the junction left unmatched. The CDR3 covers 17 residues. This CDR3 is CASSSITTSGPGYEQYF. The CDR3 nucleotides are TGTGCCAGCAGTTCCATAACCACTAGCGGACCTGGATACGAGCAGTACTTC.

This chain connects TRBV28 to TRBJ2-7; D may match TRBD1 or TRBD2 (6 bases each). The CDR3 runs to 15 residues. The ends were cut back, 6 bases at V and 4 bases at J, with 19 bases in the middle. Looked up from germline, CDR1 is MDHEN and CDR2 is SYDVKM. The chain's CDR3 is CASRSDWGAVYEQYF. The CDR3 region has the DNA TGTGCCAGCAGATCAGACTGGGGGGCAGTGTACGAGCAGTACTTC.

The genes are TRBV7-9 and TRBJ2-4, with unresolved D. From germline, CDR1 is SEHNR and CDR2 FQNEAQ (reference sequence). CDR3 length: 15 residues. Trimming took off 1 base at V and 6 bases at J, with 13 bases between the two ends. The CDR3 DNA is TGTGCCAGCAGCTTAGTAGTAGACTCCAGAAACATTCAGTACTTC. The encoded protein is CASSLVVDSRNIQYF.

V is TRBV4-3 and J is TRBJ1-2; D remains ambiguous. Trimming removed 0 bases from V and 6 bases from J, with 14 bases in between. The germline V gene encodes CDR1 LGHNA and CDR2 YSLEER. The CDR3 spans 15 residues. In DNA, the CDR3 is TGCGCCAGCAGCCAAGAATTTAGCACGGCCGATGGCTACACCTTC. Residues: CASSQEFSTADGYTF.

V gene TRBV4-3 combines with J gene TRBJ2-1; TRBD2 matches 10 bases. Germline CDR1 and CDR2: LGHNA and YSLEER. The CDR3 loop spans 17 amino acids. J was trimmed by 16 bases and V by 0 bases; bases with no gene match: 18. The DNA of the CDR3 is TGCGCCAGCAGCCAAGATGTGGGAGCATTTCAGCGGGAGGGTCCATTCTTC. Protein product: CASSQDVGAFQREGPFF.

The V gene is TRBV4-3, the J gene TRBJ2-1; D not resolved. This CDR3 comprises 12 residues. Per germline, CDR1 LGHNA and CDR2 YSLEER. Trimming removed 0 bases from V and 15 bases from J, with 12 bases in between. As DNA, the CDR3 is TGCGCCAGCAGCCAAGAATTTCCGGGTAGGTTCTTC. Translating gives CASSQEFPGRFF.

This sequence joins TRBV27 and TRBJ2-7, with 9 bases lining up with TRBD1. Germline V gene data show CDR1 as MNHEY and CDR2 as SMNVEV (reference sequence). The CDR3 covers 15 residues. J gave up 7 bases and V 5 bases, and 12 bases lay outside the gene matches. The CDR3 nucleotides read TGTGCCAGCAGTGGGGGACAGGGCCCAAATCGGGAGCAGTACTTC. It specifies CASSGGQGPNREQYF.

About this clone: The identical CDR3 is also encoded by other nucleotide sequences in the sample. This chain joins TRBV4-3 and TRBJ1-1; no reliable D call. This CDR3 spans 14 amino acids. The germline V gene encodes CDR1 LGHNA and CDR2 YSLEER. V dropped 0 bases and J dropped 5 bases, with 10 bases sitting between them. This chain's CDR3 is CASSQDGGSTEAFF. CDR3 coding DNA: TGCGCCAGCAGCCAAGATGGAGGGAGTACTGAAGCTTTCTTT.

The chain combines TRBV19 with TRBJ1-1; 10 positions match TRBD1. This CDR3 comprises 13 residues. V was clipped by 5 bases and J by 4 bases; unmatched bases: 1. CDR1 is LNHDA and CDR2 is SQIVND in the germline V gene (reference sequence). The DNA for the CDR3 is TGTGCCAGTAGTGGGACAGGGGTCACTGAAGCTTTCTTT. Its translation is CASSGTGVTEAFF.

This clone was seen a single time. The chain joins TRBV4-1 to TRBJ1-4; D is ambiguous. Germline V CDR1 and CDR2: MGHRA, YSYEKL. The CDR3 runs to 15 residues. Trimming took 6 bases from V and 6 from J, leaving 17 bases between them. The CDR3 loop is CASRPGPIDDEKLFF. The CDR3 nucleotides read TGCGCCAGCAGACCCGGCCCTATCGACGATGAAAAACTGTTTTTT.